This T cell receptor (beta chain) was identified during a study of T cell changes during pregnancy in multiple sclerosis. J lost 1 base, V lost 3 bases, and 6 bases had no gene match. Per the germline V gene, CDR1 is SGHNT and CDR2 is YENEEA. The CDR3 length is 16 residues. TCRdb's table, derived via immunoSEQ multiplex PCR, lists solely in-frame clones and lacks some. The sample holds 40,000 to 55,000 clones, roughly 90% seen once. The starting material was peripheral blood, obtained in the second trimester of pregnancy. This sequence was found in a female donor in good health, enrolled as a control in a pregnancy study. The chain couples TRBV11-3 to TRBJ2-7, with 10 bases lining up with TRBD1. The CDR3: CASSLAGTGASYEQYF. The CDR3 DNA follows: TGTGCCAGCAGCTTGGCCGGGACAGGGGCTTCCTACGAGCAGTACTTC.